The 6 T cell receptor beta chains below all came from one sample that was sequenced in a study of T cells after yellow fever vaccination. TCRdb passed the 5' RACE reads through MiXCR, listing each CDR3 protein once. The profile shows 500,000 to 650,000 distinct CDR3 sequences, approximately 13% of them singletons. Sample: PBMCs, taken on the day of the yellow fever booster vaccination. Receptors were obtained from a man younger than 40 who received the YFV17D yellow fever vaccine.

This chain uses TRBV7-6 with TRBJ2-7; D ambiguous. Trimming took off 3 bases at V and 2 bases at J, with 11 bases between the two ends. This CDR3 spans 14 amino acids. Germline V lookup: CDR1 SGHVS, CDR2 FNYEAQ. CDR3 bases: TGTGCCAGCAGCTTCTCCGGGTCAGCCTACGAGCAGTACTTC. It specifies CASSFSGSAYEQYF.

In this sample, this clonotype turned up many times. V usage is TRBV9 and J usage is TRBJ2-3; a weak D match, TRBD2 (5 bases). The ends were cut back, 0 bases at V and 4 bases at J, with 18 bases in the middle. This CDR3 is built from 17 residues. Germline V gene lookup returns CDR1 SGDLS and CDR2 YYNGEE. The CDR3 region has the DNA TGTGCCAGCAGCGTAGAGGGTCAAGGGCGGGCGTCAGATACGCAGTATTTT. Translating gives CASSVEGQGRASDTQYF.

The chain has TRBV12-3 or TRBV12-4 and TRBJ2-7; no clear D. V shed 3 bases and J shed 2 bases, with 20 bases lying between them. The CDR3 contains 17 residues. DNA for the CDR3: TGTGCCAGCAGTTTCTCAGCCTTGAGCAGCCTTCCCTACGAGCAGTACTTC. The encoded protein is CASSFSALSSLPYEQYF.

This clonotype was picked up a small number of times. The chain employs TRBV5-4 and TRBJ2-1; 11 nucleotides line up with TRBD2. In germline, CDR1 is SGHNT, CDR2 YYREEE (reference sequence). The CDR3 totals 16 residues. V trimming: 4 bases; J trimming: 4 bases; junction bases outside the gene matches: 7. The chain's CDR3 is CASSDMTSGVYNEQFF. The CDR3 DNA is TGTGCCAGCAGCGATATGACTAGCGGGGTTTACAATGAGCAGTTCTTC.

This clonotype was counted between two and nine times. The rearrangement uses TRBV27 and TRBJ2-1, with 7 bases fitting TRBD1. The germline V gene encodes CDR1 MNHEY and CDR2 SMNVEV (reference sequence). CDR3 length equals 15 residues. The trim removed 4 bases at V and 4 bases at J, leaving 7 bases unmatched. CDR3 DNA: TGTGCCAGCAGTTATAAGGGACAGCTTTACAATGAGCAGTTCTTC. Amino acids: CASSYKGQLYNEQFF.

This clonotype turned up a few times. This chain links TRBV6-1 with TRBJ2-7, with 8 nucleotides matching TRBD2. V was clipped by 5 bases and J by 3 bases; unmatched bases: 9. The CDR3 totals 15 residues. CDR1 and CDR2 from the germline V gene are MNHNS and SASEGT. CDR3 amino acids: CASSTPNSGNYEQYF. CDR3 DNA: TGTGCCAGCAGTACCCCGAATAGCGGGAACTACGAGCAGTACTTC.